This T cell receptor (beta chain) was obtained from a study of beta chain features in type 1 diabetes. Study in general: Healthy donors and patients had similar age, gender and cell yields. Study-wide results and caveats: The naive, central memory and Treg TCRB repertoires showed an apparent similarity that was greater among patients than among healthy donors. Shortening that was moderate but significant affected the TCRB CDR3s of Type 1 diabetes patients in all four CD4+ subsets.

Comment on this clone: Its antigen is undetermined.

Of the isolated RNA, all was reverse transcribed, and so the sequenced material was expressed TCRB transcripts. The protocol was immunoSEQ multiplex PCR, while the TCRdb copy is restricted to in-frame clones and leaves out a portion. The data contain 200,000 to 300,000 clones, roughly 11% of them singletons. V lost 4 bases and J lost 1, with 13 bases in between. The CDR3 contains 15 residues. The germline gives CDR1 SQVTM, CDR2 ANQGSEA. This TCR was sampled from a man younger than 45 with type 1 diabetes. Source material: naive CD4+ T cells from blood. The V call is TRBV29-1, the J call TRBJ2-2; D is possibly TRBD2 (6 bases). CDR3 sequence reads: CSVVGQGGNTGELFF. The CDR3, as DNA: TGCAGCGTTGTAGGGCAGGGAGGGAACACCGGGGAGCTGTTTTTT.